What follows are 7 T cell receptor beta chains derived from one specimen sequenced in a study of blood T cell repertoires in COVID-19. The method was immunoSEQ multiplex PCR; TCRdb's version includes in-frame clones alone and lacks a portion of them. In the table there are fewer than 450,000 clones, more than 70% of which are singletons. Sequenced sample: peripheral blood. The receptor set was obtained from a woman aged 50 to 65 with COVID-19, enrolled during active disease.

This chain connects TRBV27 to TRBJ1-5; the match to TRBD1 covers 10 bases. J lost 5 bases, V lost 6 bases, and 16 bases had no gene match. The CDR3 covers 18 residues. Looked up from germline, CDR1 is MNHEY and CDR2 is SMNVEV (reference sequence). This chain's CDR3 is CASSEGDRGGFIHQPQHF. In nucleotides, the CDR3 is TGTGCCAGCAGCGAGGGGGACAGGGGCGGCTTTATCCATCAGCCCCAGCATTTT.

The V and J genes are TRBV7-9 and TRBJ2-7, with 7 bases aligning to TRBD1. Trimming cost V 4 bases and J 2 bases; bases outside gene matches: 11. The CDR3 extends over 16 amino acids. Looked up from germline, CDR1 is SEHNR and CDR2 is FQNEAQ (reference sequence). CDR3 loop: CASSSPAARGTYEQYF. CDR3 sequence (DNA): TGTGCCAGCAGCTCACCGGCAGCCAGGGGGACCTACGAGCAGTACTTC.

The genes are TRBV18 and TRBJ1-2, with TRBD1 matching 8 bases. CDR1 is KGHSH and CDR2 is LQKENI in the germline V gene. The length of the CDR3 is 15 residues. V dropped 3 bases and J dropped 4; count of bases not matched to a gene: 7. The CDR3 bases are TGTGCCAGCTCACCTGAAACAGGGGGAGTCTATGGCTACACCTTC. Amino acid sequence: CASSPETGGVYGYTF. Combining the CDR3 with reference TRBV18 and TRBJ1-2 gives the whole variable domain NAGVMQNPRHLVRRRGQEARLRCSPMKGHSHVYWYRQLPEEGLKFMVYLQKENIIDESGMPKERFSAEFPKEGPSILRIQQVVRGDSAAYFCASSPETGGVYGYTFGSGTRLTVV.

This chain joins TRBV7-2 and TRBJ2-3; 8 nucleotides align to TRBD1. The ends lost 5 bases at V and 6 bases at J; junction bases unmatched: 10. The CDR3 totals 15 residues. Germline V gene lookup returns CDR1 SGHTA and CDR2 FQGNSA. The CDR3 sequence: CASSMNRDRRDTQYF. Here the CDR3 DNA reads TGTGCCAGCAGCATGAACCGGGACAGGAGGGATACGCAGTATTTT.

This chain uses TRBV15 with TRBJ1-4; D uncertain. This CDR3 has 14 amino acids. Germline V gene sequence: CDR1 LNHNV, CDR2 YYDKDF (reference sequence). V was pared by 7 bases and J by 0 bases, with 9 bases between. CDR3 sequence (DNA): TGTGCCACCATCTCCGGGGCAACTAATGAAAAACTGTTTTTT. It yields the protein CATISGATNEKLFF.

CDR3 DNA sequence: TGTGCCAGCTCAGGGGACAGGCAGGGCTCACCCCTCCACTTT. Translation gives CASSGDRQGSPLHF. The J gene is TRBJ1-6, the V gene TRBV18, with 8 nucleotides matching TRBD1. This CDR3 contains 14 residues. The junction had 7 bases not matched to a gene; V was cut back by 5 bases and J by 10 bases. Germline CDR1 reads KGHSH; CDR2 reads LQKENI.

V usage is TRBV15 and J usage is TRBJ2-7; TRBD1 matches at 8 bases. The CDR3 length is 14 residues. Germline V gene data show CDR1 as LNHNV and CDR2 as YYDKDF (reference sequence). J gave up 0 bases and V 5 bases, and 3 bases lay outside the gene matches. Here the CDR3 DNA reads TGTGCCACCAGCTACAGGGGGTCCTCCTACGAGCAGTACTTC. It codes for CATSYRGSSYEQYF.